This T cell receptor beta chain derives from a study of beta chain features in type 1 diabetes. In its sample, this clone was seen a few times. cDNA synthesis used the whole RNA isolate, giving expressed TCRB sequences. The assay was immunoSEQ multiplex PCR, and TCRdb's table has in-frame clones only and misses some. The sample lists 400,000 to 550,000 clones, 10% to 12% seen once, with more than 0.045% in the top ten. V was clipped by 4 bases and J by 8 bases, with 22 bases between them. Germline loops: CDR1 MNHNY, CDR2 SVGAGI (reference sequence). The CDR3 length is 16 residues. Specimen: naive CD4+ T cells from blood. The V call is TRBV6-6, the J call TRBJ2-3, with D tentatively TRBD2 (5 bases). The clonotype comes from a woman aged 18 to 35 in good health. CDR3 amino acids: CASSLPRGPKGPTQYF. The CDR3 nucleotides read TGTGCCAGCAGTTTACCTCGAGGGCCGAAAGGCCCTACGCAGTATTTT.